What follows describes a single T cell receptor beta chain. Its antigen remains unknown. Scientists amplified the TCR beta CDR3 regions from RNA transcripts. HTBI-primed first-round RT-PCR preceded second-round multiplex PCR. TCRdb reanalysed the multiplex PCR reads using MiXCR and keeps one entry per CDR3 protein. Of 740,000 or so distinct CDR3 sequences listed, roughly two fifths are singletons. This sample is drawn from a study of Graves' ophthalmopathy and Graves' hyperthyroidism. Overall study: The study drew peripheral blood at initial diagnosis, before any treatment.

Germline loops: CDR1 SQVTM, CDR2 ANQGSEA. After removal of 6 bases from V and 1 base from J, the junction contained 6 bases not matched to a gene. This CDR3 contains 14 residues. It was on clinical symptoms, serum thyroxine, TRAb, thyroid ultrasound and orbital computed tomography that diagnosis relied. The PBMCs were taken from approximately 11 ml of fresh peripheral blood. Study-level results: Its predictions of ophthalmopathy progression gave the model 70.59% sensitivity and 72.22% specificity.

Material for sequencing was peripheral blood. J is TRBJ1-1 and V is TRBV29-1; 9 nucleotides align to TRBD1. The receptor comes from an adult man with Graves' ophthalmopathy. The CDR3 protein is CSVEQGASNTEAFF. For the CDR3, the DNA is TGCAGCGTAGAACAGGGGGCTTCGAACACTGAAGCTTTCTTT.